These T cell receptor beta chains were read from a single sample in a study of CD8 T cells in Susac syndrome. TCRdb reprocessed the immunoSEQ multiplex PCR reads with MiXCR, giving one entry per CDR3 protein. This sample has 100,000 to 150,000 distinct CDR3 sequences, with 90% to 95% found just once. Sequencing used CD8+ T cells from PBMCs. These receptors all stem from a human donor with Susac syndrome. The CDR3 runs from the conserved cysteine through the conserved F or W. The D gene is left open where the match is weak. The listing skips clone size in some rows; elsewhere it reads once, few, many or a size class.

TRBD1,TRBJ1-1,NA,TRBV30,CAWWGQENTEAFF,TGTGCCTGGTGGGGACAGGAGAACACTGAAGCTTTCTTT
TRBD1,TRBJ1-1,few,TRBV30,CAWRYRGNTEAFF,TGTGCCTGGAGATACAGGGGGAACACTGAAGCTTTCTTT
NA,TRBJ2-7,NA,TRBV3-1,CASSQDGSPNEQYF,TGTGCCAGCAGCCAAGATGGGAGCCCCAACGAGCAGTACTTC
NA,TRBJ2-4,NA,TRBV6-5,CASSYGRGEDIQYF,TGTGCCAGCAGTTACGGCAGGGGGGAGGACATTCAGTACTTC
TRBD2,TRBJ2-1,NA,TRBV27,CASSSGLAGENEQFF,TGTGCCAGCAGTTCGGGACTAGCGGGAGAGAATGAGCAGTTCTTC
NA,TRBJ1-1,NA,TRBV18,CASSPPHMELTEAFF,TGTGCCAGCTCACCCCCACACATGGAGTTGACTGAAGCTTTCTTT
TRBD2,TRBJ2-5,NA,TRBV7-9,CASSLGGSGGPQETQYF,TGTGCCAGCAGCTTAGGTGGTAGCGGGGGACCTCAAGAGACCCAGTACTTC
TRBD2,TRBJ2-3,NA,TRBV4-2,CASSQESGGLAGGTDTQYF,TGTGCCAGCAGCCAAGAAAGTGGTGGACTAGCGGGAGGCACAGATACGCAGTATTTT
NA,TRBJ1-1,NA,TRBV9,CASSDKDNTEAFF,TGTGCCAGCAGCGACAAGGACAACACTGAAGCTTTCTTT
NA,TRBJ2-2,NA,TRBV13,CASRLAVNTGELFF,TGTGCCAGCCGATTAGCGGTGAACACCGGGGAGCTGTTTTTT
NA,TRBJ2-1,NA,TRBV2,CASSEAEEAVTALDNEQFF,TGTGCCAGCAGTGAAGCGGAGGAGGCAGTCACCGCCTTAGACAATGAGCAGTTCTTC
NA,TRBJ2-3,NA,TRBV9,CASSVWEDPTDTQYF,TGTGCCAGCAGCGTATGGGAAGACCCCACAGATACGCAGTATTTT
NA,TRBJ1-4,NA,TRBV12-3/TRBV12-4,CASSFPNEKLFF,TGTGCCAGCAGCTTTCCCAATGAAAAACTGTTTTTT
NA,TRBJ2-6,few,TRBV4-3,CASSQDPGRGANVLTF,TGCGCCAGCAGCCAAGACCCAGGTCGAGGGGCCAACGTCCTGACTTTC